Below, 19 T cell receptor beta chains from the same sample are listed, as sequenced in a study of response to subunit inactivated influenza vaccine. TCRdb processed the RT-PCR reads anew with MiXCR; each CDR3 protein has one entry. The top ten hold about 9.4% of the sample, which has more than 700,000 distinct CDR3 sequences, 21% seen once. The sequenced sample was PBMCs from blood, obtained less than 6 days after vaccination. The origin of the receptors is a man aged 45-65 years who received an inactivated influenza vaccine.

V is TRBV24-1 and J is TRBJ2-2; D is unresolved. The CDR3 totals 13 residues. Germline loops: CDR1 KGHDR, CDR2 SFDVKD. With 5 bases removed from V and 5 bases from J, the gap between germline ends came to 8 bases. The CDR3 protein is CATSVAGTGELFF. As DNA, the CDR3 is TGTGCCACCAGTGTAGCCGGAACCGGGGAGCTGTTTTTT.

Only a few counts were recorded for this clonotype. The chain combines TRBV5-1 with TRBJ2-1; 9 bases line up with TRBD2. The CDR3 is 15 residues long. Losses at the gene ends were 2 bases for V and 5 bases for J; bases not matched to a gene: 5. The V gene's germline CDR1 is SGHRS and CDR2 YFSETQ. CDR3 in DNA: TGCGCCAGCAGCTTAATCGGACTAGCGAACAATGAGCAGTTCTTC. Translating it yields CASSLIGLANNEQFF.

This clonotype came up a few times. The CDR3 DNA reads as TGCAGTGCTCCCGCAACATACGAGCAGTACTTC. It yields the protein CSAPATYEQYF. The genes are TRBV20-1 and TRBJ2-7; D remains ambiguous. The V gene lost 5 bases and the J gene lost 4 bases, with 9 bases spanning the gap. This CDR3 has 11 residues. Germline CDR1 DFQATT, CDR2 SNEGSKA (reference sequence).

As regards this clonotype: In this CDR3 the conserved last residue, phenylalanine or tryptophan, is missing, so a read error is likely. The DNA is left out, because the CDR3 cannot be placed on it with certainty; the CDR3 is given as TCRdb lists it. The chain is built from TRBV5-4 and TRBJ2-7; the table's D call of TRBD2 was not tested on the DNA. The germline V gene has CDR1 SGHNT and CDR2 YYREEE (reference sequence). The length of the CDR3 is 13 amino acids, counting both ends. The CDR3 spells CASSSPGLAGRRL.

In DNA form, the CDR3 reads TGTGCCAGCAGCACCCGCCCCGGGGATGAGCAGTTCTTC. It encodes CASSTRPGDEQFF. The chain carries TRBV5-6 and TRBJ2-1, with D maybe TRBD2 (5 bases). There are 13 residues in the CDR3. V gave up 4 bases and J gave up 8 bases, with 13 bases separating them. Germline loops: CDR1 SGHDT, CDR2 YYEEEE.

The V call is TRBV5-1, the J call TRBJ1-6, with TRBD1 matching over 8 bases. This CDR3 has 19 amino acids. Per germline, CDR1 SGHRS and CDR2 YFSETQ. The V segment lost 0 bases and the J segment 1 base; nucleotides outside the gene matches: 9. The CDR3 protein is CASSLDATGVGSYNSPLHF. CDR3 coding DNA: TGCGCCAGCAGCTTGGATGCGACAGGGGTTGGGTCCTATAATTCACCCCTCCACTTT.

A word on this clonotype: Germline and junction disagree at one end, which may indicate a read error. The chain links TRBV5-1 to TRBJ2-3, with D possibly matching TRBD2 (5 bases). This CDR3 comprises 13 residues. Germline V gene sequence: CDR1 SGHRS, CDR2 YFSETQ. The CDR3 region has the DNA TGCGCCAGTATGGCGTCTAGCACAGATATGCAGTATTTT. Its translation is CASMASSTDMQYF. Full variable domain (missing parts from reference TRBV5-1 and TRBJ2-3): KAGVTQTPRYLIKTRGQQVTLSCSPISGHRSVSWYQQTPGQGLQFLFEYFSETQRNKGNFPGRFSGRQFSNSRSEMNVSTLELGDSALYLCASMASSTDMQYFGPGTRLTVL.

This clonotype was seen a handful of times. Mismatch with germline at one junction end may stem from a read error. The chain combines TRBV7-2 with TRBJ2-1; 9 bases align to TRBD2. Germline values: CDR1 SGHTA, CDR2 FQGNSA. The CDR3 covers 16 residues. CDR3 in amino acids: CASSLGGGGSYNEQFF. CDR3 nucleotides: TGTGCCAGCAGTTTAGGCGGGGGGGGCTCCTACAATGAGCAGTTCTTC.

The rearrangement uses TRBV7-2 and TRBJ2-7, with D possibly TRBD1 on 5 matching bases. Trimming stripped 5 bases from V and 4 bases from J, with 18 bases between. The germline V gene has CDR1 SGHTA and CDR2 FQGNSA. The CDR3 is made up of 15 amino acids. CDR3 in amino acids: CASSKTVGRDYEQYF. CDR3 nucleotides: TGTGCCAGCAGCAAAACGGTGGGCAGGGATTACGAGCAGTACTTC.

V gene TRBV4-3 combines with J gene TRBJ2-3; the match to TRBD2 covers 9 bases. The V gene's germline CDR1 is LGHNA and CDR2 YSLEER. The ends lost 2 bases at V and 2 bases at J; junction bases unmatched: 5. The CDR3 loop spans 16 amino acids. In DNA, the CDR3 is TGCGCCAGCAGCCAACAAGGACTAGCGAACACAGATACGCAGTATTTT. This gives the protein CASSQQGLANTDTQYF.

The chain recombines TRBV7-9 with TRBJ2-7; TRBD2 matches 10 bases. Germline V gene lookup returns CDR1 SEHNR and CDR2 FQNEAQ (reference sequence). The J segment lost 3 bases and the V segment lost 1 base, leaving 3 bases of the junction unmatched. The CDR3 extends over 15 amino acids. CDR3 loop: CASSLGGLAIYEQYF. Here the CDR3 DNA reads TGTGCCAGCAGCTTAGGGGGACTAGCGATCTACGAGCAGTACTTC.

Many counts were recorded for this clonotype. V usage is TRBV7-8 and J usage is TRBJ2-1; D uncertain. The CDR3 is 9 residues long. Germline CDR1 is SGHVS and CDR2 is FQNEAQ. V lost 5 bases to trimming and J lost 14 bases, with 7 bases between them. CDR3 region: CASSPSEFF. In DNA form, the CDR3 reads TGTGCCAGCAGCCCATCGGAGTTCTTC.

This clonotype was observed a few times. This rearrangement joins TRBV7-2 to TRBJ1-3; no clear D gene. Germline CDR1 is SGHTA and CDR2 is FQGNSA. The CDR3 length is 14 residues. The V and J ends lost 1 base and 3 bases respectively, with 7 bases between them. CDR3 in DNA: TGTGCCAGCAGCTTAGTATCGGATGGAAACACCATATATTTT. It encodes CASSLVSDGNTIYF.

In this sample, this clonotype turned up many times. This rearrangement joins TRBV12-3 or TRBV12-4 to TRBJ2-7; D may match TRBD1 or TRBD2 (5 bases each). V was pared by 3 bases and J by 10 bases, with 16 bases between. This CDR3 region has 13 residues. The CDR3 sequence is CASSLLRQGPQYF. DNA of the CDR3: TGTGCCAGCAGTTTGTTGAGGCAGGGACCCCAGTACTTC.

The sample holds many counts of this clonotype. CDR3 in amino acids: CASSSQNYGYTF. In DNA form, the CDR3 reads TGTGCCAGCTCATCACAGAACTATGGCTACACCTTC. This chain connects TRBV12-3 or TRBV12-4 to TRBJ1-2, with D unclear. Trimming removed 8 bases from V and 2 bases from J, with 9 bases in between. CDR3 length: 12 residues.

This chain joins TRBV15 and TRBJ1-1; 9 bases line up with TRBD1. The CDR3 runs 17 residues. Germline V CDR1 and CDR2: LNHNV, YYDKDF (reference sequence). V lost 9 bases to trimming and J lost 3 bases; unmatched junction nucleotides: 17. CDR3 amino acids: CATNRQGGLVFDTEAFF. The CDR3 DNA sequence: TGTGCCACGAACCGACAGGGGGGTTTGGTCTTTGACACTGAAGCTTTCTTT.

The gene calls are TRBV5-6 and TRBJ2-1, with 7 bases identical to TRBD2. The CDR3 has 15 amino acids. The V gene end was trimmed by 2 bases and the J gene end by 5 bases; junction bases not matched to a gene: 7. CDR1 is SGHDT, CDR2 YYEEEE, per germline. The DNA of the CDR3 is TGTGCCAGCAGCTTCGGGACTACCCTGAACAATGAGCAGTTCTTC. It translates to CASSFGTTLNNEQFF.

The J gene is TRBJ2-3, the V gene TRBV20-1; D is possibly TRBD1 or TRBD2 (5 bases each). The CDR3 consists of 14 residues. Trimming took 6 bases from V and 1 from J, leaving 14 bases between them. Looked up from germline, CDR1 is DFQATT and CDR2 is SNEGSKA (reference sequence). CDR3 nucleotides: TGCAGTGCCGAAACCGGGACGCGCACAGATACGCAGTATTTT. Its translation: CSAETGTRTDTQYF.

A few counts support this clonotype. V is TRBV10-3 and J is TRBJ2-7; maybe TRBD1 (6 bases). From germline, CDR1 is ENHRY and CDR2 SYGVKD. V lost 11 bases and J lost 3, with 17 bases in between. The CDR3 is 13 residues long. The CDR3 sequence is CALGGTDSYEQYF. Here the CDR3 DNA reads TGTGCCCTCGGAGGAACGGACAGCTACGAGCAGTACTTC.